Below are 6 T cell receptor beta chains sequenced from a single sample in a study of human T cells and chemical hapten exposure. Using its own MiXCR run on the RACE reads, TCRdb lists one record per CDR3 protein. This table holds some 90,000 distinct CDR3 sequences, over 8% found once. Sample time point: healthy volunteer bleed at 2 weeks. Unfractionated whole blood was the source of the extracted total RNA. The sequencing input was whole blood. The receptors were gathered from a female donor in good health. Some clones in this sample may be carry-over from other donors' samples.

This clonotype was seen more than once but under ten times. The chain recombines TRBV6-6 with TRBJ2-7; D remains unclear. The V and J ends lost 7 bases and 0 bases respectively, with 10 bases between them. The CDR3 length is 13 residues. CDR1 and CDR2 from the germline V gene are MNHNY and SVGAGI (reference sequence). CDR3 nucleotide sequence: TGTGCCAGCACGGCGGATCCCTCCTACGAGCAGTACTTC. Protein product: CASTADPSYEQYF.

A word on this clonotype: One end of the junction fails to match germline, which may point to a read error. J is TRBJ2-3 and V is TRBV28; a weak D match, TRBD2 (6 bases). The CDR3 has 14 amino acids. CDR1 is MDHEN and CDR2 is SYDVKM in the germline V gene. CDR3 sequence (DNA): TGTGCCACCGGGGAGGACGGCCACACAGATACACAGTATTTT. Translated: CATGEDGHTDTQYF.

The V call is TRBV10-2, the J call TRBJ1-4, with 10 nucleotides matching TRBD1. V was pared by 3 bases and J by 2 bases, with 3 bases of the junction left unmatched. CDR3 size: 16 residues. Germline lookup yields CDR1 WSHSY and CDR2 SAAADI. The CDR3 DNA sequence: TGCGCCAGCAGTGATAAGGGACAGGGGACTAATGAAAAACTGTTTTTT. Amino acids: CASSDKGQGTNEKLFF.

The genes are TRBV6-1 and TRBJ2-7; TRBD1 matches at 8 bases. Germline V gene lookup returns CDR1 MNHNS and CDR2 SASEGT. The V gene end was trimmed by 1 base and the J gene end by 2 bases; junction bases not matched to a gene: 4. The CDR3 runs 15 residues. In DNA, the CDR3 is TGTGCCAGCAGTGAAGATTGGACAGGGACCTACGAGCAGTACTTC. Translation: CASSEDWTGTYEQYF.

CDR3 DNA sequence: TGTGCCAGCAGCCAGCGGACAGTGTCTGACACCGGGGAGCTGTTTTTT. Translation: CASSQRTVSDTGELFF. The genes are TRBV3-1 and TRBJ2-2, with D maybe TRBD1 (6 bases). From germline, CDR1 is LGHDT and CDR2 YNNKEL (reference sequence). The CDR3 has 16 residues. V lost 3 bases and J lost 3, with 14 bases in between.

V and J are TRBV6-5 and TRBJ2-6, with a tentative D call TRBD2 (7 bases). The CDR3 is 15 residues long. Per germline, CDR1 MNHEY and CDR2 SVGAGI. V shed 2 bases and J shed 4 bases, with 9 bases lying between them. The CDR3 DNA reads as TGTGCCAGCAGTTACCGGGGGGCAGGGGCCAACGTCCTGACTTTC. This gives the protein CASSYRGAGANVLTF.